This T cell receptor beta chain is drawn from a study of cytomegalovirus exposure and HLA in healthy donors. Broader study findings: In a later analysis, common viral pathogens appeared linked to several of the most significant clusters. HLA-A and HLA-B allele assignments for most subjects were reportedly predicted accurately using TCR beta sequences.

A word on this clone: Its antigen is still unknown.

Nominally healthy donors provided the samples, though records likely missed some immune exposures. In the PCR, 60 Vbeta and 13 Jbeta primers were used. Generated by immunoSEQ multiplex PCR, the TCRdb table keeps only in-frame clones and is missing some. The data include about 76,000 clones; the top ten clones carry roughly 4.7%. V lost 0 bases to trimming and J lost 0 bases, with 13 bases between them. The CDR3 covers 17 residues. Germline CDR1 reads SGHNT; CDR2 reads YYREEE (reference sequence). The TCR originated in a woman aged 40 to 55 in good health and CMV-seropositive. The J gene is TRBJ2-1, the V gene TRBV5-4, with unresolved D. Source material: PBMCs. The CDR3 DNA reads TGTGCCAGCAGCTTGGCCACGCGCCGGAGCTCCTACAATGAGCAGTTCTTC. Protein: CASSLATRRSSYNEQFF.